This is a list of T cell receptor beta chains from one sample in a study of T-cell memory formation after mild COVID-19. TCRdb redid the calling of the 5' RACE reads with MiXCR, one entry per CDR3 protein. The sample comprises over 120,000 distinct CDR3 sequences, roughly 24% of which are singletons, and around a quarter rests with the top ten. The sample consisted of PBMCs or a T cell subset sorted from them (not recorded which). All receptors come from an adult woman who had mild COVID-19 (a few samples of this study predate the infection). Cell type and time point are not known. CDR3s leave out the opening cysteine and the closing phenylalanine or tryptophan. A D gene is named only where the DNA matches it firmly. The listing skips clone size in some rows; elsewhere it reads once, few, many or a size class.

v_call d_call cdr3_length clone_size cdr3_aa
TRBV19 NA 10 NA ASSPSAYEAF
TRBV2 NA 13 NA ASSDVQGSYNEQF
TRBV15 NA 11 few ATSTIAGGEQF
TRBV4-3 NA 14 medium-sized ASSQDSGTGANVLT
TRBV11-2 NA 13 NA ASSPLSGGSQPQH
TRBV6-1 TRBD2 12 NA ASLSGGASDEQY
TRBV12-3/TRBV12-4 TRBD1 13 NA ASRTTGGTGNTIY
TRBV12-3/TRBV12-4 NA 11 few AVGGIMNTEAF
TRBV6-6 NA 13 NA ASSYPGQGGQPQH
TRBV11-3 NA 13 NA ASSLDGGATDTQY
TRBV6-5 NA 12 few ASSYRRDQETQY
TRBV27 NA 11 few ASSTGGSDIQY
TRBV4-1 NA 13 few ASSHLGGGNTEAF
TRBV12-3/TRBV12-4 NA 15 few ASSLRFRDSGTDTQY
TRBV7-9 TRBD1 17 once ASSEHGRDRVSGANVLT
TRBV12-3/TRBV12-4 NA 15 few ASSFMSAGPNTGELF
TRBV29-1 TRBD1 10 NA SVGTGLQPQH
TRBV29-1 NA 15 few SVEGWVRHGSTDTQY
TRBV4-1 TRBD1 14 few ASSQRTGNPYYGYT
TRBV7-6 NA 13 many ASSSIPSSGNTIY
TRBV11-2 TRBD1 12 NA ASSSTGGGDGYT
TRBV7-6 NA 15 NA ASSSTRYEVTNTEAF
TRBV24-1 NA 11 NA ATSVTPLREAF
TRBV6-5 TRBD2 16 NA ASSWTSGSPDNYYEQY
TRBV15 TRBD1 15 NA ATSRSDRGHAKNIQY
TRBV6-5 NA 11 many ASSPTGNTEAF
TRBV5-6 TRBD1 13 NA ASSFYRGEYYGYT
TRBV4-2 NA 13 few ASSQDVDGPYEQY
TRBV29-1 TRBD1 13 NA SVLEGGTGGHEQY
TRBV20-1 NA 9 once SARGSVGYT
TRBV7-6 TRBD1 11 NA ASSTGESYEQY
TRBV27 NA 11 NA ASSPTVSYEQY
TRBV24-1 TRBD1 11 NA ATGTGSANEQF
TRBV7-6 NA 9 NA AAAGGETQY
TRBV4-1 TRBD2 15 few ASSHPTAGAVTDTQY
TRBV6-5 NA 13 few ASSYEGFGANVLT
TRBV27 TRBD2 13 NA ASSRLAGGLDEQF
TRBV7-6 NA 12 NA ASSTLGPENEQF
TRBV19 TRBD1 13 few ASSIEGGWNTEAF
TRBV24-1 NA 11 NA ATSTGFTDTQY
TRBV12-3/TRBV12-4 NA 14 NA ASSFGRGGLIDTQY
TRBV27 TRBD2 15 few ASSRYSGGLGTDTQY
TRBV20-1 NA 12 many SARDPRYETEAF
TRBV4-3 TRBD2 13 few ASSHIAGGGNEQF
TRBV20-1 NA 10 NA SGGGAKNIQY
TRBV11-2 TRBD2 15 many ASSSVAAGLAGETPY
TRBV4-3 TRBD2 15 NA ASSQDFGGRARDEQF
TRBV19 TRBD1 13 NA ASSIGATGGNGYT
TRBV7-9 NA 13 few ASSPGVSPNEKLF
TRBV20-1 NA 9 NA SAMKSYEQY
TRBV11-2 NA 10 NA ASSGTNNEQF
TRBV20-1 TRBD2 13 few SANGAGVGTDTQY
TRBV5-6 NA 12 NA ASSPGQFTGELF
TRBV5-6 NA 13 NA ASSLVGGKDGELF
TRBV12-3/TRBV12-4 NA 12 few ASTRMSSYNEQF
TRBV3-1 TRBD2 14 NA ASSQEGLANRETQY
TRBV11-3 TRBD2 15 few ASSSQREVINLNEQF
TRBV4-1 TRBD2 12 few ASSGTSAPDTQY
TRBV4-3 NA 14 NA ASSHQVGDSSYEQY
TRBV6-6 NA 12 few ASSYGSVGDEQF